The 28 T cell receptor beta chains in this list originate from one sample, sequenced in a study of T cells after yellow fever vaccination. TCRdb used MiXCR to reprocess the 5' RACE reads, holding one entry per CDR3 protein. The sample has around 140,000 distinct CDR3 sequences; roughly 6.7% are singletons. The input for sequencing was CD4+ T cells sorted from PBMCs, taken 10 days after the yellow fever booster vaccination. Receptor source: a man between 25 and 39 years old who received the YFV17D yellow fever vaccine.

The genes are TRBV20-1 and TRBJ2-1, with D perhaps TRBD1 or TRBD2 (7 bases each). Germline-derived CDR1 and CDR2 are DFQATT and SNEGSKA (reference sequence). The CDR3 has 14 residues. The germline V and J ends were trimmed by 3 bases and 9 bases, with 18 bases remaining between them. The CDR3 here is CSARFQGGTGEQFF. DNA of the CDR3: TGCAGTGCTAGGTTCCAGGGGGGGACGGGTGAGCAGTTCTTC.

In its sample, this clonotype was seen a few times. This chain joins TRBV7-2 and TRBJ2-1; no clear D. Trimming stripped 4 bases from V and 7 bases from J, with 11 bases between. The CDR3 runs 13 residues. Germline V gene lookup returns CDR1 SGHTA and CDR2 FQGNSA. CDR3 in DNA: TGTGCCAGCAGCTCGTATACGAGGAATGAGCAGTTCTTC. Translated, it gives CASSSYTRNEQFF.

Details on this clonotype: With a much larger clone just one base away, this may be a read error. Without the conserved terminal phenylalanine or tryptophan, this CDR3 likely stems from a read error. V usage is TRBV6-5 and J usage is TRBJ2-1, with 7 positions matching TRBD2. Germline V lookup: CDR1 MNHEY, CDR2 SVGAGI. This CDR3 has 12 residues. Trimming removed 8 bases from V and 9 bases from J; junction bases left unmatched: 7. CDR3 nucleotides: TGTGCCAGCGGGCGGGAGCCCCCTGAGCAGTTCCTC. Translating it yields CASGREPPEQFL.

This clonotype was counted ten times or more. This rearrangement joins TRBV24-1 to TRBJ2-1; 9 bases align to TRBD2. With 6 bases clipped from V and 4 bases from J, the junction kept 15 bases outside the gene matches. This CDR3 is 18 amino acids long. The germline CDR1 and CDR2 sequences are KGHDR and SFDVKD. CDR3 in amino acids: CATSPPGARTSAYNEQFF. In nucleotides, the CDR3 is TGTGCCACCAGTCCCCCGGGGGCCCGGACTAGCGCTTACAATGAGCAGTTCTTC.

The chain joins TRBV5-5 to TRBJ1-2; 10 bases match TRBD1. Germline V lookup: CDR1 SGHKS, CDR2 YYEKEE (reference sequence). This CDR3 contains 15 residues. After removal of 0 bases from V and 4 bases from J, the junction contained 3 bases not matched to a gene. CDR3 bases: TGTGCCAGCAGCTTGGCGGGACAGGGGCTCTATGGCTACACCTTC. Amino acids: CASSLAGQGLYGYTF.

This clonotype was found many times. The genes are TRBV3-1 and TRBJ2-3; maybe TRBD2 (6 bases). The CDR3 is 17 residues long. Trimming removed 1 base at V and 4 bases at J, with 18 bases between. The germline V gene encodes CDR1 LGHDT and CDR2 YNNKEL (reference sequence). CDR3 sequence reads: CASSQGLVLFTSDTQYF. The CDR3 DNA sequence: TGTGCCAGCAGCCAAGGACTAGTTCTTTTCACTTCAGATACGCAGTATTTT.

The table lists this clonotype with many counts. Written as DNA, the CDR3 is TGCAGTGCCAGCGTGGGCTCCTATAATTCACCCCTCCACTTT. Protein: CSASVGSYNSPLHF. The V call is TRBV20-1, the J call TRBJ1-6; no clear D gene. The germline gives CDR1 DFQATT, CDR2 SNEGSKA (reference sequence). This CDR3 spans 14 amino acids. V was clipped by 6 bases and J by 0 bases, with 9 bases between them.

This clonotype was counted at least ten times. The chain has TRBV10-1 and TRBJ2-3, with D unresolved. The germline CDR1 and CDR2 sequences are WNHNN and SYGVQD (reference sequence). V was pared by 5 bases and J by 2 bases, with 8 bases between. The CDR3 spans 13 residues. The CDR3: CASSPEVTDTQYF. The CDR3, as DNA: TGCGCCAGCAGTCCCGAAGTCACAGATACGCAGTATTTT.

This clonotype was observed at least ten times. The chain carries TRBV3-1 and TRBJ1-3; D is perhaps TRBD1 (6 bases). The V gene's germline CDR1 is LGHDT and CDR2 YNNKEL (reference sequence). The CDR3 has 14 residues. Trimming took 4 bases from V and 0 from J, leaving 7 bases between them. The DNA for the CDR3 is TGTGCCAGCAGCCGAGGGGGCTCTGGAAACACCATATATTTT. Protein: CASSRGGSGNTIYF.

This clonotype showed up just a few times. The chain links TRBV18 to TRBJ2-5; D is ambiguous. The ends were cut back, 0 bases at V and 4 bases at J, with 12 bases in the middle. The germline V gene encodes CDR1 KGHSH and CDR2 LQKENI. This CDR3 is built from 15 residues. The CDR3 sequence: CASSPPARKRETQYF. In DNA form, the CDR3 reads TGTGCCAGCTCACCACCGGCCAGGAAGCGAGAGACCCAGTACTTC.

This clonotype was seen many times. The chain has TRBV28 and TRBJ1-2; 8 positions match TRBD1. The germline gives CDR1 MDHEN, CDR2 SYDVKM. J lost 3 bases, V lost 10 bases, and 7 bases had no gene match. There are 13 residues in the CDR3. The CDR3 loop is CAISDRVDYGYTF. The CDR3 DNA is TGTGCCATCTCGGACAGGGTAGACTATGGCTACACCTTC.

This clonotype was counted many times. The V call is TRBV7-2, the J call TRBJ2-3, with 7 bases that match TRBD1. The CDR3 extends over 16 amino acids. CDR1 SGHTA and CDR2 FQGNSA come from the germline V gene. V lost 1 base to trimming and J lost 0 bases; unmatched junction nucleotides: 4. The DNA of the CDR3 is TGTGCCAGCAGCTTAGTAGGGACAGCTAGCACAGATACGCAGTATTTT. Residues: CASSLVGTASTDTQYF.

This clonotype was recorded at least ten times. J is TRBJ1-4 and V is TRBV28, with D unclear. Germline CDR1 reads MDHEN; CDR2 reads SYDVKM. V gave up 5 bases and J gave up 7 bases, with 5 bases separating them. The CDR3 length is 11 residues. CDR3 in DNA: TGTGCCAGCAGTGTAGTTGAAAAACTGTTTTTT. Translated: CASSVVEKLFF.

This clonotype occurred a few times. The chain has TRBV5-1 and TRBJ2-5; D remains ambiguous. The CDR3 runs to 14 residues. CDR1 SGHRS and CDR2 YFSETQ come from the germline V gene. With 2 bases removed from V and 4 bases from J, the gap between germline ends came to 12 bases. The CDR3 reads CASSFGSPVETQYF. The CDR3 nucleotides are TGCGCCAGCAGCTTCGGTAGCCCCGTAGAGACCCAGTACTTC.

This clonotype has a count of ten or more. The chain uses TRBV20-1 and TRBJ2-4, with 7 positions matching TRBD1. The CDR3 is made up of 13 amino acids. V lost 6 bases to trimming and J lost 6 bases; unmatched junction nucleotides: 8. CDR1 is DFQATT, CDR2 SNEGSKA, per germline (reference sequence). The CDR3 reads CSAQPGQRNIQYF. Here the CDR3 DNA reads TGCAGTGCGCAGCCGGGACAGCGAAACATTCAGTACTTC.

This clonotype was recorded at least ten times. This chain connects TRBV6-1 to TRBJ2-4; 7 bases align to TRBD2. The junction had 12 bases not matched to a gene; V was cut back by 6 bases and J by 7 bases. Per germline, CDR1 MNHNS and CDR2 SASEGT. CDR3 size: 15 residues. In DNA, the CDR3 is TGTGCCAGCAGCGACCGCACTAGCGATAGTAACATTCAGTACTTC. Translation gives CASSDRTSDSNIQYF.

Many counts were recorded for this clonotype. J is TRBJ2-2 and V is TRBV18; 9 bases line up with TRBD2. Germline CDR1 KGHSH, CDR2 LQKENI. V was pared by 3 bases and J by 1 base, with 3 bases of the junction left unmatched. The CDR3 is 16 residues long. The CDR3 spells CASSPLLAGNTGELFF. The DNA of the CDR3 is TGTGCCAGCTCACCTTTACTAGCGGGGAACACCGGGGAGCTGTTTTTT.

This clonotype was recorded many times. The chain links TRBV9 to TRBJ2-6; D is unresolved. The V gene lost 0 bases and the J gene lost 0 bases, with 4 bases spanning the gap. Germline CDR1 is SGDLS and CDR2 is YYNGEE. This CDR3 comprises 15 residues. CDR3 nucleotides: TGTGCCAGCAGCGTAGCTAGCTCTGGGGCCAACGTCCTGACTTTC. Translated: CASSVASSGANVLTF.

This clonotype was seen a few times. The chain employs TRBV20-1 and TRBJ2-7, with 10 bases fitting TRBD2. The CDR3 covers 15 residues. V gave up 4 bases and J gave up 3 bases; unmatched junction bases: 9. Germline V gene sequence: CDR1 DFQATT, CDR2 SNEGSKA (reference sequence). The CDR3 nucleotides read TGCAGTGCTAATAGCGGGAGGAAGGGAAGCTACGAGCAGTACTTC. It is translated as CSANSGRKGSYEQYF.

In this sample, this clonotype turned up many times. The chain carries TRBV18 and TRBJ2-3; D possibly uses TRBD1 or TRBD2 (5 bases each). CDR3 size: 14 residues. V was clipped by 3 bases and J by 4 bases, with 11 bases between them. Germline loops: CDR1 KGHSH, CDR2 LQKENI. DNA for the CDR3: TGTGCCAGCTCACCTACCCGAGGGGCAGATACGCAGTATTTT. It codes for CASSPTRGADTQYF.

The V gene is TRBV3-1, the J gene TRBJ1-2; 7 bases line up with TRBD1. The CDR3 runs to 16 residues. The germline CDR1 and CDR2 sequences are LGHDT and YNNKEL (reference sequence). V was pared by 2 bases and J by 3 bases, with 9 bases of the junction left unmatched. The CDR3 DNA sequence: TGTGCCAGCAGCCAATTAAATACCGGGACAGACTATGGCTACACCTTC. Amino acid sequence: CASSQLNTGTDYGYTF.

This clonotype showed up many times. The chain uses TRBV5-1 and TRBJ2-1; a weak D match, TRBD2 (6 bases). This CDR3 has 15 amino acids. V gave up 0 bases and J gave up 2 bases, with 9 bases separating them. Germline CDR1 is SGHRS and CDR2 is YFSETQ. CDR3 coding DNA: TGCGCCAGCAGCTTGGTAGCGGAGACCTACAATGAGCAGTTCTTC. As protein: CASSLVAETYNEQFF.

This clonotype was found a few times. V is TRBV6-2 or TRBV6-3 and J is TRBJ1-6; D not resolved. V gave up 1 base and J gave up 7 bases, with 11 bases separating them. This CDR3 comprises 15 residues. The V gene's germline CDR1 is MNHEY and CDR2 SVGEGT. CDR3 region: CASSYWADRNSPLHF. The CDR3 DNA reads TGTGCCAGCAGTTACTGGGCAGATCGGAATTCACCCCTCCACTTT.

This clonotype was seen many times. CDR3 in DNA: TGTGCCAGCAGTTTAGACACGAATAATTCACCCCTCCACTTT. Translation: CASSLDTNNSPLHF. This sequence joins TRBV12-3 or TRBV12-4 and TRBJ1-6; D unclear. V was shortened by 1 base and J by 5 bases, with 6 bases between the two germline ends. This CDR3 region has 14 residues.

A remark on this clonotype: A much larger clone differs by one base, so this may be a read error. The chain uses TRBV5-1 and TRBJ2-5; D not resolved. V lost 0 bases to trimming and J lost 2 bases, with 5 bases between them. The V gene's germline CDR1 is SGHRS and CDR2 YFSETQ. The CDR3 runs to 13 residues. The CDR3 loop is CASSLEAQETQYF. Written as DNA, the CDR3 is TGCGCCAGCAGCTTGGAGGCTCAAGAGACCCAGTACTTC. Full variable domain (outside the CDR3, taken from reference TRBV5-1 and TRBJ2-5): KAGVTQTPRYLIKTRGQQVTLSCSPISGHRSVSWYQQTPGQGLQFLFEYFSETQRNKGNFPGRFSGRQFSNSRSEMNVSTLELGDSALYLCASSLEAQETQYFGPGTRLLVL.

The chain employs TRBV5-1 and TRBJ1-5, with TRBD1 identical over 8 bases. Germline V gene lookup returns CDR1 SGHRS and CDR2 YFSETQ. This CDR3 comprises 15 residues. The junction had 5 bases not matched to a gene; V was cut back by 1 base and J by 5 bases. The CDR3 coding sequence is TGCGCCAGCAGCTTGCTTGGACAGGGAGATCAGCCCCAGCATTTT. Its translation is CASSLLGQGDQPQHF.

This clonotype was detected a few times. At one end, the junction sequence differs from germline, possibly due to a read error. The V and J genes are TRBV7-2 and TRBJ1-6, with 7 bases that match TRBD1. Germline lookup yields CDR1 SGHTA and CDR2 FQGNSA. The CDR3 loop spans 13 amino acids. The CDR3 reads CASSLVGDSFSFF. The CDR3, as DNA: TGTGCCAGCAGCTTAGTGGGGGACAGCTTCAGTTTTTTT.

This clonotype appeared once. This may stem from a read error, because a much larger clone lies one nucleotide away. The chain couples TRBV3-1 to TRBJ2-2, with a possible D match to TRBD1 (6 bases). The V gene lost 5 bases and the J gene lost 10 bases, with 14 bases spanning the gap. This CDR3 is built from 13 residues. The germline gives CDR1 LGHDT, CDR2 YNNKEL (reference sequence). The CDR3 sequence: CASSKQGIEELFF. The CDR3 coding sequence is TGTGCCAGCAGCAAACAGGGAATCGAGGAGCTGTTTTTT.